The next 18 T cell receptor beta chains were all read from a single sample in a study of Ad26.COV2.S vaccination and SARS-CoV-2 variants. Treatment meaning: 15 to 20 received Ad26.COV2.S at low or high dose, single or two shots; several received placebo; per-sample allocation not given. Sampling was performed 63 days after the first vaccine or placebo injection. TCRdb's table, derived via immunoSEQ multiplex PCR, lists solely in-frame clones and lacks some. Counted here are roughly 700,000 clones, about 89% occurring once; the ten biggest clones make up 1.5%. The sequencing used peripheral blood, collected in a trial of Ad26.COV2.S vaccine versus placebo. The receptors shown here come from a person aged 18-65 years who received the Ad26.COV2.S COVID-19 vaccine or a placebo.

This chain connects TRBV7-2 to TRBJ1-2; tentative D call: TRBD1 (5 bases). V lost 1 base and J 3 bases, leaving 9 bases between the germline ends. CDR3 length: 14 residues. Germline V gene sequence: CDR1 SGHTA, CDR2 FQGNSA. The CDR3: CASSLVRGDYGYTF. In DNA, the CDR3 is TGTGCCAGCAGCTTAGTCCGGGGCGACTATGGCTACACCTTC.

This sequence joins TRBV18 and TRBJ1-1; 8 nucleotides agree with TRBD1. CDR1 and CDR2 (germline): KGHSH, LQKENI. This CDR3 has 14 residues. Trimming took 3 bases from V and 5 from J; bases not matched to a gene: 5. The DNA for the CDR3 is TGTGCCAGCTCACCCGATACAGGGGGGACTGAAGCTTTCTTT. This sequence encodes CASSPDTGGTEAFF.

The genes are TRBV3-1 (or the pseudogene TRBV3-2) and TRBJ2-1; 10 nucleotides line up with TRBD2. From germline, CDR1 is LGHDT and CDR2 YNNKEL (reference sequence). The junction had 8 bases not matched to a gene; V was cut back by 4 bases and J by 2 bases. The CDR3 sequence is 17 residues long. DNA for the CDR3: TGTGCCAGCAGCCGAGCCCGGACTAGCGGAACCTACAATGAGCAGTTCTTC. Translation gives CASSRARTSGTYNEQFF.

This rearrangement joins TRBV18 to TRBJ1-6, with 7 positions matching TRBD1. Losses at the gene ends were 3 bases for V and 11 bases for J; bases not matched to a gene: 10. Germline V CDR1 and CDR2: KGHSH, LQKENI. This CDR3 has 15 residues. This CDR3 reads CASSPSGTVGPPLHF. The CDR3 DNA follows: TGTGCCAGCTCACCTTCTGGGACAGTGGGTCCACCCCTCCACTTT.

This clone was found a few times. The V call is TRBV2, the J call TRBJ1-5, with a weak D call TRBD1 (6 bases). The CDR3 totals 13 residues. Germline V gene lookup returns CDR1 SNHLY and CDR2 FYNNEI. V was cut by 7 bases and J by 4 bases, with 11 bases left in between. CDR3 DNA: TGTGCCAGCAATTCTCAGGGGAATCAGCCCCAGCATTTT. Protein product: CASNSQGNQPQHF. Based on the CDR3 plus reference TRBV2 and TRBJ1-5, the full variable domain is EPEVTQTPSHQVTQMGQEVILRCVPISNHLYFYWYRQILGQKVEFLVSFYNNEISEKSEIFDDQFSVERPDGSNFTLKIRSTKLEDSAMYFCASNSQGNQPQHFGDGTRLSIL.

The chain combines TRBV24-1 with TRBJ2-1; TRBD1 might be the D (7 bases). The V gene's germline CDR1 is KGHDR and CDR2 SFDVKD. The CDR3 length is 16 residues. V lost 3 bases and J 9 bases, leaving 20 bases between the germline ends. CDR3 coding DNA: TGTGCCACCAGTGATACCCCGCAGGGGGGAAAGATTGAGCAGTTCTTC. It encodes CATSDTPQGGKIEQFF.

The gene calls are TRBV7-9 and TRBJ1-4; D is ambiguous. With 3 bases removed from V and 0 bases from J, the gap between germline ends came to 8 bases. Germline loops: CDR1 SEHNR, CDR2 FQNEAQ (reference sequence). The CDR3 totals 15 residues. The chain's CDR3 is CASSLWSATNEKLFF. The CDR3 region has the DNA TGTGCCAGCAGCTTGTGGAGTGCAACTAATGAAAAACTGTTTTTT.

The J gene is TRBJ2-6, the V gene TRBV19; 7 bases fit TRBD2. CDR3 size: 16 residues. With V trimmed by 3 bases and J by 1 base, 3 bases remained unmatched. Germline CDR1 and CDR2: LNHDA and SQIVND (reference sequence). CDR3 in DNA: TGTGCCAGTAGTATCTGGGGAGGGTCTGGGGCCAACGTCCTGACTTTC. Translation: CASSIWGGSGANVLTF.

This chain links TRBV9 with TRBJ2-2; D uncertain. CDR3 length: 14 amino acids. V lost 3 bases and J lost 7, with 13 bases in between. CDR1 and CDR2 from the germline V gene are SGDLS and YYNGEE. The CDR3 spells CASSAQVDHGELFF. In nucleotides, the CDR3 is TGTGCCAGCAGCGCCCAAGTGGATCACGGGGAGCTGTTTTTT.

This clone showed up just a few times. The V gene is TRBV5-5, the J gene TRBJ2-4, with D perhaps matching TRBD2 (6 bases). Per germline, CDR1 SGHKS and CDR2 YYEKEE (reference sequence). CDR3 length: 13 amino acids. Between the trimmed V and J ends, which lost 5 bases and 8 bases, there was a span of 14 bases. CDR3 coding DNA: TGTGCCAGCAGTTCTGGGGGGTGGGACATTCAGTACTTC. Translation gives CASSSGGWDIQYF.

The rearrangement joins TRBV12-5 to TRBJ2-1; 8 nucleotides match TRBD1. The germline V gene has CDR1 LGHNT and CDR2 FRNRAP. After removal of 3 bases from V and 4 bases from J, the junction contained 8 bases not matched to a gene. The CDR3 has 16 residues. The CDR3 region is CASGFVTGAKYNEQFF. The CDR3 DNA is TGTGCTAGTGGTTTTGTGACAGGGGCCAAGTACAATGAGCAGTTCTTC.

The CDR3 nucleotides are TGTGCCAGCACTGAGTTTAGCAATCAGCCCCAGCATTTT. It codes for CASTEFSNQPQHF. The V and J genes are TRBV2 and TRBJ1-5; D not resolved. Germline CDR1 reads SNHLY; CDR2 reads FYNNEI. CDR3 length: 13 amino acids. With 7 bases removed from V and 0 bases from J, the gap between germline ends came to 7 bases.

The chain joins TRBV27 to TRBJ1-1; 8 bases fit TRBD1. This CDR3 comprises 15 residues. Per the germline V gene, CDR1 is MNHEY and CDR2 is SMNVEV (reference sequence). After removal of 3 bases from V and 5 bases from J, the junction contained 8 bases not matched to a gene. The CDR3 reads CASSFLGQGGTEAFF. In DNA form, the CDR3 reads TGTGCCAGCAGTTTCCTTGGACAGGGTGGAACTGAAGCTTTCTTT.

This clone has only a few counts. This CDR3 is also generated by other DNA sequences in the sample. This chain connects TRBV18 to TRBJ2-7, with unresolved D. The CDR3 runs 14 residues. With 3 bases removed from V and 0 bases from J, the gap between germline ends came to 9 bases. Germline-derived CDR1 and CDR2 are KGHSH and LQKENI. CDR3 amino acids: CASSPAGSSYEQYF. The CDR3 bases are TGTGCCAGCTCACCGGCCGGTAGCTCCTACGAGCAGTACTTC.

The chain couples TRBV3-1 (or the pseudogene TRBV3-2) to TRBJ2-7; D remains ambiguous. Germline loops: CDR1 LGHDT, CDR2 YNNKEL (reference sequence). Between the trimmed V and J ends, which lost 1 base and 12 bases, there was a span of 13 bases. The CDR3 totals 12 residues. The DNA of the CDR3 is TGTGCCAGCAGCCAAGGGGTCAAGAGGCTGTACTTC. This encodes CASSQGVKRLYF.

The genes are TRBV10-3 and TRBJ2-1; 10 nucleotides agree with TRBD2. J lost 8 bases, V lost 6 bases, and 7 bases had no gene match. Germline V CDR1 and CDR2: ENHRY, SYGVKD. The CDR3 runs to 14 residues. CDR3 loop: CAIREREGWDEQFF. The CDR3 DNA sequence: TGTGCCATCAGGGAGCGGGAGGGCTGGGATGAGCAGTTCTTC.

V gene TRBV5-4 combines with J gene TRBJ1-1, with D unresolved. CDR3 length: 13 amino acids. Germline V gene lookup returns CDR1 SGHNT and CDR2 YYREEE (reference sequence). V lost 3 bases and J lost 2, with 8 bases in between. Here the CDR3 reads CASSSGVNTEAFF. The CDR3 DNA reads TGTGCCAGCAGCTCCGGGGTTAACACTGAAGCTTTCTTT.

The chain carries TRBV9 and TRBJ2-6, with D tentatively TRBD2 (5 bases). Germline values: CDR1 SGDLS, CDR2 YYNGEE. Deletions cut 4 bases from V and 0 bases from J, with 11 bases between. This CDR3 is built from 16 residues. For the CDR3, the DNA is TGTGCCAGCAGCAGATCGGGGTTCTCTGGGGCCAACGTCCTGACTTTC. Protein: CASSRSGFSGANVLTF.